One sample yielded the 19 T cell receptor beta chains listed below, sequenced in a study of blood T cells in healthy people across ages. A sample-barcoded 5' primer and a J-beta primer mix were used in a second PCR of about 7 to 12 cycles. One entry per CDR3 protein, called by TCRdb with MiXCR from the 5' RACE reads. Of approximately 690,000 distinct CDR3 sequences listed, roughly 43% were seen once; the top ten hold about 32%. Sequencing used blood. The origin of the receptors is an elderly man in good health.

This clonotype occurred many times. This chain joins TRBV10-3 and TRBJ1-2, with unresolved D. This CDR3 spans 14 amino acids. From germline, CDR1 is ENHRY and CDR2 SYGVKD. V dropped 2 bases and J dropped 8 bases, with 15 bases sitting between them. CDR3 residues: CAISEQQNDMGYTF. CDR3 bases: TGTGCCATCAGTGAGCAACAGAACGACATGGGCTACACCTTC.

Of note for this clonotype: A much larger clone differs from this one at a single base, so this may be a read error. The chain carries TRBV29-1 and TRBJ2-1; D is unresolved. The germline V and J ends were trimmed by 3 bases and 10 bases, with 10 bases remaining between them. Germline V gene data show CDR1 as SQVTM and CDR2 as ANQGSEA. The CDR3 runs 11 residues. The CDR3 coding sequence is TGCAGCGTTGATGCCGGAAACGAGCAGTTCTTC. It translates to CSVDAGNEQFF.

This clonotype was seen at least ten times. This sequence joins TRBV27 and TRBJ2-5; D is uncertain. Germline V lookup: CDR1 MNHEY, CDR2 SMNVEV (reference sequence). The CDR3 runs to 12 residues. V dropped 6 bases and J dropped 5 bases, with 10 bases sitting between them. CDR3 sequence: CASRNRGETQYF. CDR3 DNA: TGTGCCAGCAGGAACCGTGGGGAGACCCAGTACTTC.

This sequence joins TRBV6-2 or TRBV6-3 and TRBJ2-3; 14 bases match TRBD2. The CDR3 extends over 16 amino acids. Germline V gene data show CDR1 as MNHEY and CDR2 as SVGEGT. Unmatched junction bases numbered 7, after V lost 7 bases and J lost 4 bases. CDR3 DNA: TGTGCCAGCATCCTTGGGACTAGCGGGAGCGCAGATACGCAGTATTTT. Its protein is CASILGTSGSADTQYF.

V usage is TRBV9 and J usage is TRBJ1-1, with TRBD1 matching over 7 bases. The CDR3 spans 14 residues. The germline gives CDR1 SGDLS, CDR2 YYNGEE. The trim removed 0 bases at V and 5 bases at J, leaving 4 bases unmatched. CDR3: CASSVVPGGTEAFF. In nucleotides, the CDR3 is TGTGCCAGCAGCGTAGTTCCAGGGGGGACTGAAGCTTTCTTT.

DNA of the CDR3: TGCAGCGTTGACAGCAGTAGCACTGAAGCTTTCTTT. This translates into CSVDSSSTEAFF. The V gene is TRBV29-1, the J gene TRBJ1-1; D uncertain. The CDR3 sequence is 12 residues long. Per germline, CDR1 SQVTM and CDR2 ANQGSEA. Trimming left V 3 bases short and J 4 bases short, with 9 bases between. The entire variable domain, with the rest obtained from reference TRBV29-1 and TRBJ1-1, is as follows: SAVISQKPSRDICQRGTSLTIQCQVDSQVTMMFWYRQQPGQSLTLIATANQGSEATYESGFVIDKFPISRPNLTFSTLTVSNMSPEDSSIYLCSVDSSSTEAFFGQGTRLTVV.

The sample holds many counts of this clonotype. V is TRBV29-1 and J is TRBJ2-3, with TRBD2 identical over 11 bases. CDR1 is SQVTM, CDR2 ANQGSEA, per germline. V dropped 4 bases and J dropped 4; count of bases not matched to a gene: 7. CDR3 length: 15 amino acids. The CDR3 bases are TGCAGCGTTGGTAGCGGGGGGGGCCTCGCAGATACGCAGTATTTT. It specifies CSVGSGGGLADTQYF.

This chain joins TRBV20-1 and TRBJ1-4; tentatively, D is TRBD1 (5 bases). This CDR3 region has 14 residues. With 5 bases removed from V and 4 bases from J, the gap between germline ends came to 14 bases. Germline CDR1 DFQATT, CDR2 SNEGSKA (reference sequence). The CDR3 DNA reads TGCAGTGCTGGCAGGGAACTGGGTAATGAAAAACTGTTTTTT. Protein sequence: CSAGRELGNEKLFF.

The chain joins TRBV7-2 to TRBJ2-1; the D gene is possibly TRBD2 (6 bases). Germline values: CDR1 SGHTA, CDR2 FQGNSA. The CDR3 runs to 15 residues. Trimming removed 2 bases from V and 0 bases from J, with 8 bases in between. DNA for the CDR3: TGTGCCAGCAGCTTAACTAGCACCTCCTACAATGAGCAGTTCTTC. Protein product: CASSLTSTSYNEQFF.

This chain joins TRBV5-6 and TRBJ1-1; the D is unclear. The CDR3 is made up of 11 amino acids. Between the trimmed V and J ends, which lost 1 base and 8 bases, there was a span of 6 bases. Germline-derived CDR1 and CDR2 are SGHDT and YYEEEE. For the CDR3, the DNA is TGTGCCAGCAGCTTGTTTAAGGAAGCTTTCTTT. This sequence encodes CASSLFKEAFF.

The V and J genes are TRBV7-2 and TRBJ2-5; D might be TRBD1 (6 bases). Per germline, CDR1 SGHTA and CDR2 FQGNSA. This CDR3 has 16 amino acids. V was pared by 1 base and J by 2 bases, with 14 bases between. The CDR3 region is CASSLDETGPQETQYF. The CDR3 DNA reads as TGTGCCAGCAGCTTAGACGAGACAGGACCACAAGAGACCCAGTACTTC.

This clonotype showed up just a few times. V gene TRBV5-1 combines with J gene TRBJ1-2; D remains unclear. Germline CDR1 is SGHRS and CDR2 is YFSETQ. The V end was cut by 4 bases, the J end by 7 bases, with 11 bases between. There are 12 residues in the CDR3. CDR3 nucleotides: TGCGCCAGCAGCCCTCCGGCTGGTGGCTACACCTTC. Translation gives CASSPPAGGYTF.

The chain carries TRBV14 and TRBJ2-1, with TRBD1 matching 7 bases. Per the germline V gene, CDR1 is SGHDN and CDR2 is FVKESK. This CDR3 has 15 amino acids. After removal of 0 bases from V and 8 bases from J, the junction contained 7 bases not matched to a gene. The CDR3 loop reads CASSQERGPQHEQFF. CDR3 bases: TGTGCCAGCAGCCAAGAGAGGGGGCCTCAGCATGAGCAGTTCTTC.

Of note for this clonotype: It is unclear where the CDR3 begins or ends on the DNA, so no DNA is shown, and the CDR3 is as TCRdb lists it. This chain joins TRBV6-2 or TRBV6-3 and TRBJ2-5; TRBD1 reflects the table's D call only, with no check against the DNA. The CDR3 numbers 19 amino acids, ends counted. Germline CDR1 MNHEY, CDR2 SVGEGT. Here the CDR3 reads CASSSSGGCGYTNGETQYF.

In this sample, this clonotype turned up many times. The chain carries TRBV7-9 and TRBJ2-3; 13 nucleotides line up with TRBD2. This CDR3 comprises 17 residues. Germline V lookup: CDR1 SEHNR, CDR2 FQNEAQ (reference sequence). Losses at the gene ends were 5 bases for V and 2 bases for J; bases not matched to a gene: 7. The CDR3 sequence: CASSTGLAGVSTDTQYF. The CDR3 DNA follows: TGTGCCAGCAGCACCGGACTAGCGGGGGTTTCCACAGATACGCAGTATTTT.

About this clonotype: Given a much more abundant clone one base away, this may be a read error. The gene calls are TRBV20-1 and TRBJ1-5; maybe TRBD1 (5 bases). The germline V gene has CDR1 DFQATT and CDR2 SNEGSKA (reference sequence). The CDR3 has 14 amino acids. In DNA form, the CDR3 reads TGCAGTGCTATCCAAGGGACCGCAAATCAGCCCCGGCATTTT. Its translation is CSAIQGTANQPRHF.

This clonotype appeared a few times. V and J are TRBV27 and TRBJ2-1; no firm D call. The CDR3 length is 14 residues. Looked up from germline, CDR1 is MNHEY and CDR2 is SMNVEV (reference sequence). V was clipped by 3 bases and J by 5 bases, with 11 bases between them. The CDR3 sequence is CASSLKQLNNEQFF. Here the CDR3 DNA reads TGTGCCAGCAGTTTGAAACAGCTAAACAATGAGCAGTTCTTC.

The V and J genes are TRBV7-2 and TRBJ2-4; 7 bases match TRBD2. The germline V gene encodes CDR1 SGHTA and CDR2 FQGNSA. The V and J ends lost 4 bases and 13 bases, in that order; junction bases with no gene match: 16. CDR3 length: 15 residues. DNA of the CDR3: TGTGCCAGCAGCTCCGCGCGGGAGACCTACAATGAGCAGTACTTC. Protein product: CASSSARETYNEQYF.

The chain joins TRBV11-2 to TRBJ2-2; 7 bases fit TRBD1. Germline loops: CDR1 SGHAT, CDR2 FQNNGV. Trimming cost V 6 bases and J 6 bases; bases outside gene matches: 7. The CDR3 contains 14 residues. The CDR3 is CASRPDRVPGELFF. CDR3 sequence (DNA): TGTGCCAGCAGACCCGACAGGGTCCCCGGGGAGCTGTTTTTT.